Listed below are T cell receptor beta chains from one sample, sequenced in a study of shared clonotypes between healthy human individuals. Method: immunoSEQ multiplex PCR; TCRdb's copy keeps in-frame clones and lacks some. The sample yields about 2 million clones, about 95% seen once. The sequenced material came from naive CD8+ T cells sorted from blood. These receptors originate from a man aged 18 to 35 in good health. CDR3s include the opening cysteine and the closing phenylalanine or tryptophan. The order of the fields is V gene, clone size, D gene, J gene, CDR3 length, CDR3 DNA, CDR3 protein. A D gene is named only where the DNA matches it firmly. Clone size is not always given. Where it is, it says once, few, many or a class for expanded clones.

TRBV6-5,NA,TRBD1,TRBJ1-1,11,TGTGCCAGCAGTGGACAGGGTGGAGCTTTCTTT,CASSGQGGAFF
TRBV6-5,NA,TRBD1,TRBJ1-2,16,TGTGCCAGCAGTTACTCGACAGGGGAAGTAGACTATGGCTACACCTTC,CASSYSTGEVDYGYTF
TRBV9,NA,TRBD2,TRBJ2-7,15,TGTGCCAGCAGCGCCTCGGGACTAGCGGGAAGCGAGCAGTACTTC,CASSASGLAGSEQYF
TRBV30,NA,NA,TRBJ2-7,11,TGTGCCTGGAGTATTGGAAACGAGCAGTACTTC,CAWSIGNEQYF
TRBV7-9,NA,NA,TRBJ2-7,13,TGTGCCAGCAGCTTAAGGGAATATAACGAGCAGTACTTC,CASSLREYNEQYF
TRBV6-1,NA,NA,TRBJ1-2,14,TGTGCCAGCAGTGATTGGGGCCTCGGCTATGGCTACACCTTC,CASSDWGLGYGYTF
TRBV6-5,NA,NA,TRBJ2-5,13,TGTGCCAGCAGCGCCCCGGGGTTGGAGACCCAGTACTTC,CASSAPGLETQYF
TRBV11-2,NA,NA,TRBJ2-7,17,TGTGCCAGCAGCTTAGGGCCCCAGAGGGGGAACCGATACGAGCAGTACTTC,CASSLGPQRGNRYEQYF
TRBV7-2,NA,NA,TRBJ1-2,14,TGTGCCAGCAGCCCCGGGCCGCGGTGGGATGGCTACACCTTC,CASSPGPRWDGYTF
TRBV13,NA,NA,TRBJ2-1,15,TGTGCCAGCAGCCAACCTAGCGCTTCCTACAATGAGCAGTTCTTC,CASSQPSASYNEQFF
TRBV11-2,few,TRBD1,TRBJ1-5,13,TGTGCCAGCAGCGAGACAGGGAATCAGCCCCAGCATTTT,CASSETGNQPQHF
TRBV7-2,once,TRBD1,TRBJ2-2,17,TGTGCCAGCGAATTCATCGGCGGACAGGGGAGTCCCGGGGAGCTGTTTTTT,CASEFIGGQGSPGELFF
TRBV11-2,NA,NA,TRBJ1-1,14,TGTGCCAGCAGCTTGATCCCGGCGGACACTGAAGCTTTCTTT,CASSLIPADTEAFF
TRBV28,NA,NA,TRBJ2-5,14,TGTGCCAGCAGTTACGTGGGGGTCCAAGAGACCCAGTACTTC,CASSYVGVQETQYF
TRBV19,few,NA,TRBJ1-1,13,TGTGCCAGTAGTATATCAGAGAACACTGAAGCTTTCTTT,CASSISENTEAFF
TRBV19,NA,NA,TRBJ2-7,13,TGTGCCAGTAGGAGTCACAGCTCCTACGAGCAGTACTTC,CASRSHSSYEQYF
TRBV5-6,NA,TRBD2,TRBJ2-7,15,TGTGCCAGCAGCTTGGATCTATTGGGGGGGAACGAGCAGTACTTC,CASSLDLLGGNEQYF
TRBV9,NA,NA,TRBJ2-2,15,TGTGCCAGCAGCGTAGGCCTAACGAACACCGGGGAGCTGTTTTTT,CASSVGLTNTGELFF
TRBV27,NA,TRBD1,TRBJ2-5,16,TGTGCCAGCAGTTTAGGGACAGAAGCCCTACAAGAGACCCAGTACTTC,CASSLGTEALQETQYF
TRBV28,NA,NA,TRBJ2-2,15,TGTGCCAGCAGTTTAGGTACAGCGAACACCGGGGAGCTGTTTTTT,CASSLGTANTGELFF
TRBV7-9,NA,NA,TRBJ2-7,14,TGTGCCAGCAGCCCCCCGTTAGACGCCTACGAGCAGTACTTC,CASSPPLDAYEQYF
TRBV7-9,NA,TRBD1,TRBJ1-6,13,TGTGCCAGCAGCCCAACAGGGGATTCACCCCTCCACTTT,CASSPTGDSPLHF
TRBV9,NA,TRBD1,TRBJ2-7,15,TGTGCCAGCAGCCCCTCCGGACAGGGAGCCTACGAGCAGTACTTC,CASSPSGQGAYEQYF
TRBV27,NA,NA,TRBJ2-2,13,TGTGCCAGCAGTCATTCGGTGGGCGGGGAGCTGTTTTTT,CASSHSVGGELFF
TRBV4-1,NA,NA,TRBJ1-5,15,TGCGCCAGCAGGCCCTCTTTGGATAGCAATCAGCCCCAGCATTTT,CASRPSLDSNQPQHF
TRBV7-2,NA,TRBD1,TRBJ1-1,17,TGTGCCAGCAACCCTCGGGACAGACGCTCAAGATCCCCTGAAGCTTTCTTT,CASNPRDRRSRSPEAFF
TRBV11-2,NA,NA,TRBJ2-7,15,TGTGCCAGCAGCTTTCACAGCGCGAACTCCTACGAGCAGTACTTC,CASSFHSANSYEQYF
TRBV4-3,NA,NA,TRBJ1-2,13,TGCGCCAGCAGCTCCCTGGAGGGTCGGGGCTACACCTTC,CASSSLEGRGYTF
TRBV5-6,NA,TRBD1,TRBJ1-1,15,TGTGCCAGCAGCTTGGGGGACAGTCTTAGGGGTGAAGCTTTCTTT,CASSLGDSLRGEAFF
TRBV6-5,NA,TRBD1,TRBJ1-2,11,TGTGCCAGCATCGACAGGGATGGCTACACCTTC,CASIDRDGYTF
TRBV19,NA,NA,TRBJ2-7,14,TGTGCCAGTAGTATAGAACTGACTTACTACGAGCAGTACTTC,CASSIELTYYEQYF
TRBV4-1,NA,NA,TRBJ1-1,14,TGCGCCAGCAGCCAACTCCTCGGAGGGGCAGAAGCTTTCTTT,CASSQLLGGAEAFF
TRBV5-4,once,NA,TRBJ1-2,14,TGTGCCAGCAGCTTGGCGGGGGAGGGCTATGGCTACACCTTC,CASSLAGEGYGYTF
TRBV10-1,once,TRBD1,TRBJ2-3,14,TGCGCCAGCAGTGCGGACAGGGATCCAGATACGCAGTATTTT,CASSADRDPDTQYF
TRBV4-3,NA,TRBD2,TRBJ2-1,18,TGCGCCAGCAGCCAAAAGTTAGCAGCGGGAGGGCGCGTGTATGAGCAGTTCTTC,CASSQKLAAGGRVYEQFF
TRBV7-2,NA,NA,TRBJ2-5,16,TGTGCCAGCAGCCAAGGGTGGGGCGGGGAACAAGAGACCCAGTACTTC,CASSQGWGGEQETQYF
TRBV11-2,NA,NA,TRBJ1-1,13,TGTGCCAGCAGCTTAGTTGTTCATTCTGAAGCTTTCTTT,CASSLVVHSEAFF
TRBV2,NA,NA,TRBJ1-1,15,TGTGCCAGCAGTCCTACAGGGAACATCGTGACTGAAGCTTTCTTT,CASSPTGNIVTEAFF
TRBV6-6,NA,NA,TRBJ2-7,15,TGTGCCAGCAGTTACTCGGGGGAGGACTCCTACGAGCAGTACTTC,CASSYSGEDSYEQYF
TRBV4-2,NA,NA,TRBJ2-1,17,TGTGCCAGCAGCCACCACCCCGGAGACGCCATCAACAATGAGCAGTTCTTC,CASSHHPGDAINNEQFF
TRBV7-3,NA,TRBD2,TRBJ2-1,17,TGTGCCAGCAGCGCGCCACTAGCGGGGGGTGCCAATAATGAGCAGTTCTTC,CASSAPLAGGANNEQFF
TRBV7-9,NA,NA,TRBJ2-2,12,TGTGCCAGCAGTACCAACACCGGGGAGCTGTTTTTT,CASSTNTGELFF
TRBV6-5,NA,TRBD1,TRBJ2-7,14,TGTGCCAGCAGTCAGCAGGGGGCAAACTACGAGCAGTACTTC,CASSQQGANYEQYF
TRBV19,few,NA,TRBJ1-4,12,TGTGCCAGTAGTATCCCGGGTGAAAAACTGTTTTTT,CASSIPGEKLFF
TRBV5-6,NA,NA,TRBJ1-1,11,TGTGCCAGCAGCCGGCTCACTGAAGCTTTCTTT,CASSRLTEAFF
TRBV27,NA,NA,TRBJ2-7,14,TGTGCCAGCAGTTTAAGACAGGATCCCTACGAGCAGTACTTC,CASSLRQDPYEQYF
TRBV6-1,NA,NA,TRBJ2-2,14,TGTGCCAGCAGTGAAGCGACTATTCTCGGGGAGCTGTTTTTT,CASSEATILGELFF
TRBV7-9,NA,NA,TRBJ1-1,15,TGTGCCAGCAGCTTAGTCGGGGGAATGAACACTGAAGCTTTCTTT,CASSLVGGMNTEAFF
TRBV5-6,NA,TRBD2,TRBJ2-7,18,TGTGCCAGCAGCACGGCACCGGGACTAGCGGTTCTTGGTTACGAGCAGTACTTC,CASSTAPGLAVLGYEQYF
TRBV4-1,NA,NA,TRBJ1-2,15,TGCGCCAGCAGCCACGAAGAGGACAGCAACTATGGCTACACCTTC,CASSHEEDSNYGYTF
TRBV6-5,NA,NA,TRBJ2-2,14,TGTGCCAGCAGTTATGAAAGGGACACCGGGGAGCTGTTTTTT,CASSYERDTGELFF
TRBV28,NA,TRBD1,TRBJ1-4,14,TGTGCCAGCAGTCCGGGACAGACTAATGAAAAACTGTTTTTT,CASSPGQTNEKLFF
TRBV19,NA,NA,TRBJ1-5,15,TGTGCCAGTAGTATAGACAGGGGAACTAATCAGCCCCAGCATTTT,CASSIDRGTNQPQHF